The present T cell receptor beta chain was sequenced within a study of shared clonotypes between healthy human individuals. Germline V gives CDR1 MRHNA, CDR2 SNTAGT. The CDR3 runs to 14 residues. V gave up 2 bases and J gave up 5 bases; unmatched junction bases: 4. Donors were Caucasian adults residing in Nashville, Tennessee, USA. Original processing notes: With immunoSEQ giving junction-only sequences and no quality scores, filtering differed. Only in-frame clones appear in the TCRdb table, and some are missing; sequencing was by immunoSEQ multiplex PCR. V and J calls and clone size are those listed in that table; D and trimming were worked out from the DNA. This sample has approximately 500,000 clones, with 81% found just once. In this sample, this clone turned up a few times.

This TCR was sampled from a woman in her 40s in good health. Some clones in this sample may be carry-over from other donors' samples. The rearrangement links TRBV6-4 to TRBJ1-2; 8 bases agree with TRBD1. The sample was PBMCs. The CDR3 loop is CASSDGQGGYGYTF. The CDR3 region has the DNA TGTGCCAGCAGTGACGGACAGGGCGGGTATGGCTACACCTTC.